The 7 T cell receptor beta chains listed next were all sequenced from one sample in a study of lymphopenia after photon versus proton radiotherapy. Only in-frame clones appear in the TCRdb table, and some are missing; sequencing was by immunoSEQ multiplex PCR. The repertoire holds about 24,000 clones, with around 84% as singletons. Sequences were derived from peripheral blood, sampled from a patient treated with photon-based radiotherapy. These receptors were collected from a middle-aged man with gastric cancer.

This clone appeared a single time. CDR3 sequence: CSVEGTASYEQYF. The CDR3 nucleotides read TGCAGCGTTGAGGGGACAGCCTCCTACGAGCAGTACTTC. The chain employs TRBV29-1 and TRBJ2-7; 7 bases agree with TRBD1. The CDR3 contains 13 residues. CDR1 and CDR2 from the germline V gene are SQVTM and ANQGSEA. With V trimmed by 3 bases and J by 0 bases, 2 bases remained unmatched.

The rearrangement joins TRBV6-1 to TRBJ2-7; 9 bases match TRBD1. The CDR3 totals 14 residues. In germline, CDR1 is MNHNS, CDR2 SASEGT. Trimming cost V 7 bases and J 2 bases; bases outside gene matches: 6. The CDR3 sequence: CASIPRDRAYEQYF. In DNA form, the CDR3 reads TGTGCCAGCATCCCCCGGGACAGGGCCTACGAGCAGTACTTC.

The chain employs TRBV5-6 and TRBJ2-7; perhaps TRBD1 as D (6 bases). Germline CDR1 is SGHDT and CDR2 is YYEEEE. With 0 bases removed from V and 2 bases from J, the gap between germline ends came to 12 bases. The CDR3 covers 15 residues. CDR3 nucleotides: TGTGCCAGCAGCTTGGTTGGGCAGGGGACCTACGAGCAGTACTTC. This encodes CASSLVGQGTYEQYF.

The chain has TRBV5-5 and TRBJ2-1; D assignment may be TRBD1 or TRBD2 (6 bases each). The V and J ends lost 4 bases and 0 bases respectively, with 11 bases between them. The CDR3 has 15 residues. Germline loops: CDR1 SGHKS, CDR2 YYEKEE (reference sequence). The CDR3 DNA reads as TGTGCCAGCAGCCCGGGGGCCAGCTCCTACAATGAGCAGTTCTTC. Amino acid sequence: CASSPGASSYNEQFF. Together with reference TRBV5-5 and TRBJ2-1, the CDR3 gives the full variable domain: DAGVTQSPTHLIKTRGQQVTLRCSPISGHKSVSWYQQVLGQGPQFIFQYYEKEERGRGNFPDRFSARQFPNYSSELNVNALLLGDSALYLCASSPGASSYNEQFFGPGTRLTVL.

The DNA of the CDR3 is TGTGCCAGCAGCTTCGCCTCTGGGCAGGCCTACGAGCAGTACTTC. Its protein is CASSFASGQAYEQYF. This chain links TRBV7-2 with TRBJ2-7; D is unclear. There are 15 residues in the CDR3. The germline gives CDR1 SGHTA, CDR2 FQGNSA. V was clipped by 3 bases and J by 2 bases, with 14 bases between them.

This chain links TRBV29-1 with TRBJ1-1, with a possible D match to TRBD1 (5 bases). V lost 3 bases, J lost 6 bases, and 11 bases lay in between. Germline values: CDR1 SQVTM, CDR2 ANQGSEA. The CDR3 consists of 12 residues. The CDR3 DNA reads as TGCAGCGTTGATCGGGGGGTCGCTGAAGCTTTCTTT. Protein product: CSVDRGVAEAFF.

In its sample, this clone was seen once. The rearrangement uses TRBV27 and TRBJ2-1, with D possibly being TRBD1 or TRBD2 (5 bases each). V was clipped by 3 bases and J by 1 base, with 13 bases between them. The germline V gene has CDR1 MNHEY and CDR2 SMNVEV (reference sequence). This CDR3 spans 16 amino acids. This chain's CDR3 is CASSLFGDGSYNEQFF. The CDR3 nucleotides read TGTGCCAGCAGTTTGTTCGGGGACGGGTCCTACAATGAGCAGTTCTTC.